A single T cell receptor beta chain is shown here with its context. The age range of participants was 18 to 89 years, with residence in around 22 US areas. This specimen comes from a study of blood T cell repertoires in COVID-19. The data were produced by immunoSEQ multiplex PCR, yet TCRdb's version contains in-frame clones alone and is incomplete. Of almost 200,000 clones in the sample, more than 80% are singletons; the top ten hold roughly 8.4%. After removal of 1 base from V and 5 bases from J, the junction contained 3 bases not matched to a gene. CDR3 length: 15 amino acids. Germline lookup yields CDR1 SNHLY and CDR2 FYNNEI.

This TCR was recovered from a woman aged 18-29 years who had recovered from COVID-19. The chain recombines TRBV2 with TRBJ2-2, with TRBD1 matching 8 bases. The sequenced sample consisted of PBMCs or T cells enriched from blood (not recorded which). The CDR3 nucleotides read TGTGCCAGCAGTGAAGAGTGGACAGGGACCGGGGAGCTGTTTTTT. This translates into CASSEEWTGTGELFF.